This TCR beta chain was captured by sequencing in a study of shared clonotypes between healthy human individuals. The CDR3 is 13 amino acids. Germline V gene lookup returns CDR1 SGHTA and CDR2 FQGTGA. Study results and limitations: Few donors limited the genetic and exposure-history diversity represented.

Note on this clone: Its target is not known. A far larger clone differs by one base, so this is likely a read error.

Sequencing on ten immunoSEQ deep assay plates was performed for unsorted PBMC DNA. Methods used by the authors: Because ImmunoSEQ provided only junction sequences with no quality scores, the filtering differed. The protocol was immunoSEQ multiplex PCR, while the TCRdb copy is restricted to in-frame clones and leaves out a portion. V and J calls plus clone size are reproduced from that table; the DNA served to infer D and trimming. The table shows about 460,000 clones, with 77% occurring only once. The sequenced sample consisted of PBMCs. V usage is TRBV7-3 and J usage is TRBJ2-3; no clear D gene. The TCR comes from a woman aged 40 to 50 in good health. Some clones in this sample may be carry-over from other donors' samples. CDR3 loop: CGSSRAPLDTQYF. CDR3 nucleotides: TGTGGCAGCAGTCGGGCCCCCTTAGATACGCAGTATTTT.